This is a list of T cell receptor beta chains from one sample in a study of CD4 T cells in relation to SARS-CoV-2 and coronaviruses. Their antigens are not known. TCRdb's table, derived via immunoSEQ multiplex PCR, lists solely in-frame clones and lacks some. The sample has 20,000 or so clones; around 78% are singletons. Input material: CD4+ T cells from PBMCs, cultured in vitro. These TCRs come from a human donor in good health. Both conserved end residues are part of each CDR3. Each record gives: clone size, J gene, D gene, V gene, CDR3 protein, CDR3 DNA. A D gene is named only where the DNA matches it firmly. The size entry is marked missing in some rows and otherwise reads once, few, many or a size class.

>few|TRBJ2-2|-|TRBV2
CASSEVPTGELFF
TGTGCCAGCAGTGAGGTCCCGACCGGGGAGCTGTTTTTT
>-|TRBJ1-2|-|TRBV6-5
CASSNRGLSSTF
TGTGCCAGCAGCAACCGGGGCCTCTCAAGCACCTTC
>-|TRBJ2-2|-|TRBV6-4
CASSEREGELFF
TGTGCCAGCAGTGAGCGGGAAGGGGAGCTGTTTTTT
>-|TRBJ1-1|-|TRBV7-9
CASSPGGGLNTEAFF
TGTGCCAGCAGCCCGGGTGGGGGCCTGAACACTGAAGCTTTCTTT
>-|TRBJ2-7|TRBD2|TRBV7-9
CASSLAYRGLAGEFYEQYF
TGTGCCAGCAGCTTAGCCTACCGGGGGCTAGCGGGAGAATTCTACGAGCAGTACTTC
>-|TRBJ1-6|TRBD1|TRBV2
CASSELYRGESPLHF
TGTGCCAGCAGTGAGTTGTACAGGGGAGAGTCACCCCTCCACTTT
>once|TRBJ2-3|TRBD2|TRBV7-2
CASSLVWASGGGSDTQYF
TGTGCCAGCAGCTTAGTGTGGGCTAGCGGGGGGGGTTCAGATACGCAGTATTTT
>-|TRBJ2-5|-|TRBV3-1/TRBV3-2
CASSQWLSEETQYF
TGTGCCAGCAGCCAATGGCTCAGTGAAGAGACCCAGTACTTC
>-|TRBJ2-5|TRBD2|TRBV3-1/TRBV3-2
CASMVTGRAQETQYF
TGTGCCAGCATGGTGACCGGGAGGGCACAAGAGACCCAGTACTTC
>few|TRBJ2-7|-|TRBV7-8
CASSAGTISYEQYF
TGTGCCAGCAGCGCGGGGACAATCTCCTACGAGCAGTACTTC
>few|TRBJ1-2|-|TRBV29-1
CSVETPLGTNYGYTF
TGCAGCGTTGAAACCCCCTTGGGGACTAACTATGGCTACACCTTC
>few|TRBJ2-2|-|TRBV12-5
CASKGLNTGELFF
TGTGCTAGTAAGGGACTGAACACCGGGGAGCTGTTTTTT
>-|TRBJ1-1|-|TRBV28
CASSYLMNTEAFF
TGTGCCAGCAGTTATTTAATGAACACTGAAGCTTTCTTT
>-|TRBJ1-6|-|TRBV9
CASSAGRTDNSPLHF
TGTGCCAGCAGCGCAGGGAGGACGGACAATTCACCCCTCCACTTT
>-|TRBJ1-5|-|TRBV20-1
CSASRWGEEDQPQHF
TGCAGTGCTAGTAGGTGGGGCGAGGAAGATCAGCCCCAGCATTTT
>-|TRBJ2-7|TRBD2|TRBV5-1
CASSATSGTLGEQYF
TGCGCCAGCAGCGCGACTAGCGGGACCCTCGGAGAGCAGTACTTC
>-|TRBJ1-4|TRBD1|TRBV27
CASSLGQVNEKLFF
TGTGCCAGCAGTCTGGGACAGGTCAATGAAAAACTGTTTTTT
>-|TRBJ2-3|-|TRBV14
CASSIWQGSTDTQYF
TGTGCCAGCAGCATATGGCAGGGGAGCACAGATACGCAGTATTTT
>once|TRBJ2-3|TRBD2|TRBV7-2
CASSLAGGADTQYF
TGTGCCAGCAGCTTAGCGGGAGGGGCAGATACGCAGTATTTT
>-|TRBJ1-1|-|TRBV7-9
CASSLERGRVAFF
TGTGCCAGCAGCTTAGAGAGGGGCCGTGTAGCTTTCTTT
>-|TRBJ2-3|-|TRBV7-9
CASSLARLGHLDTQYF
TGTGCCAGCAGCTTAGCTCGATTGGGTCACTTAGATACGCAGTATTTT
>large|TRBJ1-1|-|TRBV14
CASSQGMNTEAFF
TGTGCCAGCAGCCAAGGAATGAACACTGAAGCTTTCTTT
>-|TRBJ1-2|-|TRBV6-2/TRBV6-3
CASSTGNYGYTF
TGTGCCAGCAGCACAGGGAACTATGGCTACACCTTC
>-|TRBJ2-3|TRBD2|TRBV5-4
CASRPTSGGGTQYF
TGTGCCAGCAGACCAACTAGCGGGGGCGGTACGCAGTATTTT
>-|TRBJ2-1|TRBD2|TRBV28
CASRPGLAGRGQFF
TGTGCCAGCCGACCGGGACTAGCGGGCCGTGGGCAGTTCTTC
>-|TRBJ1-6|-|TRBV7-9
CASSLDSHNSPLHF
TGTGCCAGCAGCTTAGACAGCCATAATTCACCCCTCCACTTT
>-|TRBJ2-2|TRBD2|TRBV9
CASSVTLTSGSLGELFF
TGTGCCAGCAGCGTAACCTTGACTAGCGGGAGTTTGGGGGAGCTGTTTTTT
>-|TRBJ2-1|TRBD2|TRBV11-2
CASSFGVGTSGSVEQFF
TGTGCCAGCAGCTTTGGGGTAGGGACTAGTGGGTCGGTTGAGCAGTTCTTC
>few|TRBJ1-1|-|TRBV5-1
CASREDWGNTEAFF
TGCGCCAGCAGGGAGGACTGGGGGAACACTGAAGCTTTCTTT
>-|TRBJ2-7|-|TRBV4-2
CASSQDGASPSYEQYF
TGTGCCAGCAGCCAAGATGGGGCGTCCCCGTCCTACGAGCAGTACTTC
>-|TRBJ2-7|TRBD1|TRBV4-1
CASSQTGQDRNYEQYF
TGCGCCAGCAGCCAAACGGGACAGGACAGAAACTACGAGCAGTACTTC
>-|TRBJ2-1|TRBD1|TRBV20-1
CSASVGQKYNEQFF
TGCAGTGCTAGTGTGGGACAGAAGTACAATGAGCAGTTCTTC
>-|TRBJ2-2|-|TRBV11-2
CASSRDPTETGELFF
TGTGCCAGCAGCCGCGACCCCACAGAGACCGGGGAGCTGTTTTTT
>-|TRBJ1-1|TRBD1|TRBV5-1
CASSTQGLNTEAFF
TGCGCCAGCAGCACACAGGGGTTGAACACTGAAGCTTTCTTT
>once|TRBJ1-2|-|TRBV18
CASSQSKPENYGYTF
TGTGCCAGCTCACAATCCAAACCGGAGAACTATGGCTACACCTTC
>-|TRBJ2-1|-|TRBV7-7
CASSLGRDNEQFF
TGTGCCAGCAGCTTGGGACGGGACAATGAGCAGTTCTTC
>once|TRBJ2-5|-|TRBV24-1
CATSDSGTDFQETQYF
TGTGCCACCAGTGATTCCGGGACGGACTTCCAAGAGACCCAGTACTTC
>-|TRBJ2-7|TRBD1|TRBV4-1
CASSPRDPGTGGLEQYF
TGCGCCAGCAGCCCCAGGGACCCCGGGACAGGGGGCCTCGAGCAGTACTTC
>-|TRBJ2-2|-|TRBV6-1
CASSEYRTTGELFF
TGTGCCAGCAGTGAATACAGAACCACCGGGGAGCTGTTTTTT
>once|TRBJ2-1|TRBD1|TRBV19
CASSIWSQGGYNEQFF
TGTGCCAGTAGTATATGGTCACAGGGGGGCTACAATGAGCAGTTCTTC
>-|TRBJ2-5|TRBD1|TRBV5-5
CASSRDSGFFREETQYF
TGTGCCAGCAGCCGGGACAGTGGTTTTTTTCGAGAGGAGACCCAGTACTTC
>-|TRBJ1-6|-|TRBV6-5
CATRAGSNNSPLHF
TGTGCCACGAGGGCGGGCAGCAATAATTCACCCCTCCACTTT
>-|TRBJ1-2|TRBD1|TRBV28
CASSSPLDRRNYGYTF
TGTGCCAGCAGTTCACCCCTGGACAGGAGAAACTATGGCTACACCTTC
>-|TRBJ2-3|TRBD2|TRBV2
CASSESASGGGTDTQYF
TGTGCCAGCAGTGAATCCGCTAGCGGGGGAGGCACAGATACGCAGTATTTT
>-|TRBJ1-2|-|TRBV30
CAWSPHPGGGGMSNYGYTF
TGTGCCTGGAGTCCCCATCCTGGAGGCGGCGGGATGTCTAACTATGGCTACACCTTC
>-|TRBJ1-1|-|TRBV6-5
CASSLEDGRTEAFF
TGTGCCAGCAGCCTCGAAGACGGTCGGACTGAAGCTTTCTTT
>-|TRBJ1-5|-|TRBV11-2
CASSFAGGNQPQHF
TGTGCCAGCAGCTTTGCAGGGGGCAATCAGCCCCAGCATTTT
>-|TRBJ2-7|-|TRBV4-1
CASSQEWGHENYEQYF
TGCGCCAGCAGCCAAGAATGGGGCCACGAGAACTACGAGCAGTACTTC
>once|TRBJ1-2|TRBD1|TRBV11-1
CASSQQGGYGYTF
TGTGCCAGCAGTCAACAGGGGGGCTATGGCTACACCTTC
>once|TRBJ2-5|-|TRBV5-4
CASSLDRKETQYF
TGTGCCAGCAGCTTGGACAGAAAAGAGACCCAGTACTTC
>medium-sized|TRBJ2-3|TRBD2|TRBV2
CASSVGAGGETDTQYF
TGTGCCAGCAGTGTGGGAGCGGGAGGTGAGACAGATACGCAGTATTTT
>few|TRBJ2-1|-|TRBV6-5
CASSVASERSEQFF
TGTGCCAGCAGCGTTGCTAGCGAAAGAAGTGAGCAGTTCTTC
>-|TRBJ2-1|-|TRBV12-5
CASGSGQTYNEQFF
TGTGCTAGTGGTTCAGGACAAACCTACAATGAGCAGTTCTTC
>-|TRBJ2-3|-|TRBV18
CASSPTHHGSTDTQYF
TGTGCCAGCTCACCAACTCATCACGGAAGCACAGATACGCAGTATTTT
>-|TRBJ2-5|-|TRBV3-1/TRBV3-2
CASSQEGLSTHF
TGTGCCAGCAGCCAAGAAGGACTCTCTACCCACTTC